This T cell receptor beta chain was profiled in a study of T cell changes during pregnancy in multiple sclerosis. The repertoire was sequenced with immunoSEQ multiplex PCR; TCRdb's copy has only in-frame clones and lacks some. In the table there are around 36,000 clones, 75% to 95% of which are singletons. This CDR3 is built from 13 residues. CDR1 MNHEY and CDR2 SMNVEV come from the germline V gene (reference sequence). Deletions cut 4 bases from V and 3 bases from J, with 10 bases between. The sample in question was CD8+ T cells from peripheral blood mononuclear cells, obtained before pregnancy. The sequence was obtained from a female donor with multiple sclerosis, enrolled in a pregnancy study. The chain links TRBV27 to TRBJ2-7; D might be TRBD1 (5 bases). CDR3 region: CASSWATGYEQYF. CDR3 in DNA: TGTGCCAGCAGTTGGGCTACAGGCTACGAGCAGTACTTC.